The 14 T cell receptor beta chains given below trace back to one sample, sequenced in a study of Ad26.COV2.S vaccination and SARS-CoV-2 variants. Using immunoSEQ multiplex PCR, the repertoire was profiled, and TCRdb retains in-frame clones only, with some absent. The sample holds roughly 400,000 clones, around 91% seen once. Specified treatment: some 20 received Ad26.COV2.S at low or high dose, single or two shots; a few received placebo; per-sample allocation not given. The samples were gathered on day 63 after the first injection of vaccine or placebo. This material consisted of peripheral blood, taken in a trial of Ad26.COV2.S vaccine versus placebo. These receptors were obtained from a person between 18 and 59 years old who received the Ad26.COV2.S COVID-19 vaccine or a placebo.

As concerns this clone: Other DNA sequences in the same sample also yield this CDR3. This rearrangement joins TRBV5-6 to TRBJ2-3; 10 nucleotides line up with TRBD1. J lost 3 bases, V lost 0 bases, and 1 base had no gene match. Germline CDR1 reads SGHDT; CDR2 reads YYEEEE. The CDR3 consists of 15 residues. CDR3 loop: CASSLVGQGTDTQYF. DNA for the CDR3: TGTGCCAGCAGCTTGGTGGGACAGGGGACAGATACGCAGTATTTT.

The chain links TRBV10-1 to TRBJ2-1; D is perhaps TRBD2 (5 bases). The CDR3 contains 13 residues. The germline V and J ends were trimmed by 3 bases and 8 bases, with 11 bases remaining between them. CDR1 and CDR2 from the germline V gene are WNHNN and SYGVQD (reference sequence). Here the CDR3 DNA reads TGCGCCAGCAGTGAAGGCGGGCGGGATGAGCAGTTCTTC. This encodes CASSEGGRDEQFF.

The gene calls are TRBV11-2 and TRBJ2-7, with D possibly TRBD1 on 6 matching bases. Deletions cut 4 bases from V and 7 bases from J, with 11 bases between. The germline V gene encodes CDR1 SGHAT and CDR2 FQNNGV. The CDR3 contains 12 residues. CDR3 coding DNA: TGTGCCAGCAGCTACACAGGGCTTGAGCAGTACTTC. Translated: CASSYTGLEQYF.

J is TRBJ2-7 and V is TRBV12-1; the table's TRBD2 call for D was not verified on the DNA. TRBV12-1 has pseudogene status. The CDR3 totals 16 residues. The CDR3 sequence is CASSFQTGRGDYEQYF. The DNA for the CDR3 is TGTGCCAGCAGCTTCCAAACGGGGCGCGGGGACTACGAGCAGTACTTC.

The rearrangement uses TRBV27 and TRBJ1-6, with D hard to call. CDR1 and CDR2 (germline): MNHEY, SMNVEV (reference sequence). The CDR3 runs to 14 residues. The V end was cut by 3 bases, the J end by 9 bases, with 12 bases between. For the CDR3, the DNA is TGTGCCAGCAGTTTGGAGGGTTTAACTTCACCCCTCCACTTT. Protein sequence: CASSLEGLTSPLHF.

About this clone itself: At the DNA level, this CDR3 is encoded by other sequences in the same sample as well. CDR3 sequence: CASSPQSTDTQYF. Here the CDR3 DNA reads TGTGCCAGCTCACCGCAAAGCACAGATACGCAGTATTTT. V and J are TRBV18 and TRBJ2-3; D ambiguous. There are 13 residues in the CDR3. The germline V gene encodes CDR1 KGHSH and CDR2 LQKENI. The ends were cut back, 3 bases at V and 0 bases at J, with 4 bases in the middle.

CDR3 DNA: TGTGCCAGCAATCAGGGACTAGAACAAGAGACCCAGTACTTC. Encoded protein: CASNQGLEQETQYF. This rearrangement joins TRBV2 to TRBJ2-5; 8 bases map to TRBD2. The CDR3 runs 14 residues. V shed 7 bases and J 2 bases; nucleotides not matched to a gene: 6. Germline lookup yields CDR1 SNHLY and CDR2 FYNNEI.

The chain joins TRBV10-3 to TRBJ1-5; a possible D gene is TRBD1 (5 bases). This CDR3 spans 19 amino acids. Trimming removed 0 bases from V and 0 bases from J, with 18 bases in between. Germline V gene lookup returns CDR1 ENHRY and CDR2 SYGVKD. In nucleotides, the CDR3 is TGTGCCATCAGTGAGTCTCTTGCAGGGAGGGAATATAGCAATCAGCCCCAGCATTTT. Amino acid sequence: CAISESLAGREYSNQPQHF.

This clone appeared once. The CDR3 loop reads CASSVGLEGSGELFF. For the CDR3, the DNA is TGTGCCAGCAGCGTGGGACTAGAAGGGTCCGGGGAGCTGTTTTTT. V gene TRBV9 combines with J gene TRBJ2-2, with TRBD2 matching over 8 bases. V shed 2 bases and J 6 bases; nucleotides not matched to a gene: 6. CDR1 is SGDLS, CDR2 YYNGEE, per germline. CDR3 size: 15 residues.

The chain uses TRBV7-2 and TRBJ2-2; 12 positions agree with TRBD2. The germline gives CDR1 SGHTA, CDR2 FQGNSA. V gave up 5 bases and J gave up 6 bases; unmatched junction bases: 10. This CDR3 has 17 amino acids. CDR3 nucleotides: TGTGCCAGCAGCCCACCTAGCGGGAGGGCCGCGGCCGGGGAGCTGTTTTTT. It codes for CASSPPSGRAAAGELFF.

The chain uses TRBV2 and TRBJ2-1; D unresolved. V lost 4 bases, J lost 5 bases, and 3 bases lay in between. This CDR3 spans 11 amino acids. Germline loops: CDR1 SNHLY, CDR2 FYNNEI. CDR3 sequence: CASSAHNEQFF. CDR3 nucleotides: TGTGCCAGCAGTGCGCACAATGAGCAGTTCTTC.

Of note for this clone: The identical CDR3 is also encoded by other nucleotide sequences in the sample. V usage is TRBV24-1 and J usage is TRBJ2-5, with D maybe TRBD1 (5 bases). In germline, CDR1 is KGHDR, CDR2 SFDVKD. This CDR3 comprises 15 residues. Trimming took off 1 base at V and 3 bases at J, with 11 bases between the two ends. For the CDR3, the DNA is TGTGCCACCAGTGATTTCGGACAAGCCAAAGAGACCCAGTACTTC. Translation gives CATSDFGQAKETQYF.

On this clone: The sample contains more than one DNA sequence encoding this CDR3. The chain carries TRBV12-3 or TRBV12-4 and TRBJ2-7; a possible D gene is TRBD2 (6 bases). This CDR3 has 11 amino acids. Deletions cut 3 bases from V and 6 bases from J, with 6 bases between. The CDR3 coding sequence is TGTGCCAGCAGTTTTAGCGGCGAGCAGTACTTC. Residues: CASSFSGEQYF.

V usage is TRBV7-3 and J usage is TRBJ2-4; D is perhaps TRBD2 (6 bases). The CDR3 runs to 15 residues. Germline CDR1 SGHTA, CDR2 FQGTGA. V lost 2 bases, J lost 5 bases, and 13 bases lay in between. CDR3 nucleotides: TGTGCCAGCAGCTTAGGGCGGGGAGGCCAAAACATTCAGTACTTC. Its translation is CASSLGRGGQNIQYF. Full variable domain (missing parts from reference TRBV7-3 and TRBJ2-4): GAGVSQTPSNKVTEKGKYVELRCDPISGHTALYWYRQSLGQGPEFLIYFQGTGAADDSGLPNDRFFAVRPEGSVSTLKIQRTERGDSAVYLCASSLGRGGQNIQYFGAGTRLSVL.